This TCR beta chain emerged from a study of cytomegalovirus exposure and HLA in healthy donors. About this clone itself: Antigen specificity is unknown. The same CDR3 arises from other DNA sequences in this sample as well.

The PCR ran on 60 Vbeta and 13 Jbeta primers. Clones were read by immunoSEQ multiplex PCR, and TCRdb kept only the in-frame ones, dropping some. The sample shows under 250,000 clones, approximately 80% of them seen only once. Findings and caveats of the study: TCR beta chains associated with HLA were, in a later analysis, more clonally expanded than equally common others. One variant, a missense change in DCLRE1C, was linked in a later analysis to TCR beta V- and J-gene trimming. A cluster of highly shared sequence variants was likely a sequencing artifact.

J lost 4 bases, V lost 0 bases, and 4 bases had no gene match. Germline CDR1 MNHEY, CDR2 SMNVEV (reference sequence). The CDR3 runs to 16 residues. This receptor was identified in a woman aged 25 to 39 in good health and CMV-seronegative. The sequencing input was PBMCs. The rearrangement joins TRBV27 to TRBJ2-7; 12 nucleotides match TRBD1. Here the CDR3 DNA reads TGTGCCAGCAGTTTATCAGGGACAGGGGGCTGGTACGAGCAGTACTTC. Its protein product is CASSLSGTGGWYEQYF.